This T cell receptor beta chain was identified during a study of response to subunit inactivated influenza vaccine (dated by TCRdb to 2017 to 2018). About the study as a whole: The study used deep quantitative T cell receptor repertoire profiling to track responses to a trivalent subunit inactivated influenza vaccine.

Receptor libraries were prepared by RT-PCR. The sequencing machine was an Illumina HiSeq 2500. The raw public data were reprocessed by TCRdb itself: fastp quality trimming at Q25, MiXCR clonotype calling, in-frame beta chains only. CDR3 protein sequences are deduplicated, and each keeps its most common genes and DNA. The sample yields fewer than 800,000 distinct CDR3 sequences; 15% to 19% were counted once. Of the sample, about 9.9% falls within the top ten clones. General findings and caveats noted by the study authors: It was suggested by the authors that each seasonal influenza vaccination may recruit only a limited number of new T cells.

Trimming leaves V shorter by 9 bases and J shorter by 5 bases, with the junction holding 4 bases beyond the gene matches. Including cysteine and phenylalanine, the CDR3 has 12 amino acids. Just CDR3 DNA is preserved here, 36 bases in frame from base 1. This clonotype was detected only a few times. Its antigen is still unknown. No base qualities exist here, and no much larger clone lies one base off it. The source of this sequence is a man aged 50 or older who received an inactivated influenza vaccine. Donor details come from another sample of the same person, matched by shared clones. This chain is built from TRBV12-3 or TRBV12-4 and TRBJ2-3; 8 middle bases align to TRBD1. The source material was PBMCs from blood, sampled roughly 12 days after vaccination. CDR3 loop: CASNRGIDTQYF. The nucleotide sequence is given as TGTGCCAGTAACAGGGGGATAGATACGCAGTATTTT.